This T cell receptor (beta chain) was sequenced for a study of T cells in Graves' hyperthyroidism and ophthalmopathy. Looking at the study overall: Upon initial diagnosis and before any treatment, peripheral blood was collected.

Study-level points and caveats: Most clonotypes that expanded in the thyroid above 0.001 also showed up in blood.

Authors of the study amplified TCR beta CDR3 regions from RNA transcripts. HTBI primers drove first-round RT-PCR of the TCR CDR3. TCRdb ran MiXCR on the multiplex PCR reads and lists one entry per CDR3 protein. In the table there are hundreds of thousands of distinct CDR3 sequences, 15% to 20% of which are singletons. V was trimmed by 3 bases and J by 2 bases, leaving 17 bases between them. CDR3 length equals 17 residues. Germline lookup yields CDR1 SGDLS and CDR2 YYNGEE. Concerning this clonotype: Its target is unknown.

The specimen sequenced was blood. V is TRBV9 and J is TRBJ2-2, with D perhaps assigned TRBD1 or TRBD2 (6 bases each). The sequence was collected from a woman under 30 with Graves' hyperthyroidism. CDR3 protein: CASSAGEGGANTGELFF. DNA for the CDR3: TGTGCCAGCAGCGCCGGAGAGGGGGGCGCTAACACCGGGGAGCTGTTTTTT.